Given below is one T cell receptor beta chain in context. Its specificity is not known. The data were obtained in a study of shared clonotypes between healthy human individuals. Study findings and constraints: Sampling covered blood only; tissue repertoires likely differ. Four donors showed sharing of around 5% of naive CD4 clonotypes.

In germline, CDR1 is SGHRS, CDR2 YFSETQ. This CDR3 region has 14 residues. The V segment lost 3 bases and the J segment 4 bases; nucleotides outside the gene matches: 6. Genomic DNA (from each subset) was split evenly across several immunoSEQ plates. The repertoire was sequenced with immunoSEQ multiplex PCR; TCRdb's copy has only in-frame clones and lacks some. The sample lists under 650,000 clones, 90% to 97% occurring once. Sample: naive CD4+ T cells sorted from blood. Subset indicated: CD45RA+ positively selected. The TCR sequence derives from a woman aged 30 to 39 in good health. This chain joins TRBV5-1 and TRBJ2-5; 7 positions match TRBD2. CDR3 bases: TGCGCCAGCAGCTGGGGGAGGGATCGAGAGACCCAGTACTTC. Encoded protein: CASSWGRDRETQYF.